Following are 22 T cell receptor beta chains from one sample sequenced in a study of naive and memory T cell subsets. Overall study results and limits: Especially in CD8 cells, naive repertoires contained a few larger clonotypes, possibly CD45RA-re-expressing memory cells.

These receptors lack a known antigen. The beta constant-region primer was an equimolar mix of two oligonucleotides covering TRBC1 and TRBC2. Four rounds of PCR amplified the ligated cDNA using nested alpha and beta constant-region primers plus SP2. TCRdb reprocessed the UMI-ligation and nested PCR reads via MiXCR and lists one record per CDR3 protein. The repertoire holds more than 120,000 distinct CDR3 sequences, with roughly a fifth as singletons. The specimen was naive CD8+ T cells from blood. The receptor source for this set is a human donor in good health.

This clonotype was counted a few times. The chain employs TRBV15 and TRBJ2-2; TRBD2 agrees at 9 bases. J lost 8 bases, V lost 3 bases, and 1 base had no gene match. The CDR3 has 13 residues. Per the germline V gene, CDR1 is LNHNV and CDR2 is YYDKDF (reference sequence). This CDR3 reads CATSRTSGGELFF. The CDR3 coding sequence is TGTGCCACCAGCAGGACTAGCGGAGGGGAGCTGTTTTTT.

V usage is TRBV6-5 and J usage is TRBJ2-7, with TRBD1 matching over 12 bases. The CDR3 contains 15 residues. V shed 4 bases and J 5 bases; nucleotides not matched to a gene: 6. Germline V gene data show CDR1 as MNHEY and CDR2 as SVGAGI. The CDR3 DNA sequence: TGTGCCAGCAGTTTACCGGGACAGGGGGCCCACGAGCAGTACTTC. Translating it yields CASSLPGQGAHEQYF.

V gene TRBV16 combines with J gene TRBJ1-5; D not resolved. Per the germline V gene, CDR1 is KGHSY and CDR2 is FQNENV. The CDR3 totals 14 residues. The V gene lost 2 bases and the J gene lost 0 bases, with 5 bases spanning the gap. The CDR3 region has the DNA TGTGCCAGCAGCCAAGACGGTAGCAATCAGCCCCAGCATTTT. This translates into CASSQDGSNQPQHF.

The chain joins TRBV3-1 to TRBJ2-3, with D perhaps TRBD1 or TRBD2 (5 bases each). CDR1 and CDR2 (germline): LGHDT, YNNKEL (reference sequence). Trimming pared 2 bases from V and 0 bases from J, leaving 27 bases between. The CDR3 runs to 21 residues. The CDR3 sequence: CASSQQLWDPPAGSSTDTQYF. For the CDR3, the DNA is TGTGCCAGCAGCCAACAATTATGGGACCCTCCCGCGGGTAGCAGCACAGATACGCAGTATTTT.

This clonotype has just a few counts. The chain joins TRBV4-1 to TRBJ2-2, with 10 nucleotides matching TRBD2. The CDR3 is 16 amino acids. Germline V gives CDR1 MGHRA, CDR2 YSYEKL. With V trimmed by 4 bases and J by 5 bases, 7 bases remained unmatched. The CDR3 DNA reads TGCGCCAGCAGCCTTACTTTAGCGGGAGGAACCGGGGAGCTGTTTTTT. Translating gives CASSLTLAGGTGELFF.

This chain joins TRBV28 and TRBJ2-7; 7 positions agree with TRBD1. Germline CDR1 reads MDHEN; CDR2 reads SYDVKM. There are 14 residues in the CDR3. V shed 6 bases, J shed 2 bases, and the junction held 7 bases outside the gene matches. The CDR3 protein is CASRTGTEAYEQYF. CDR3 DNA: TGTGCCAGCAGAACGGGGACAGAAGCCTACGAGCAGTACTTC. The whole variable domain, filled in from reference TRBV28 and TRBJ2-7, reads DVKVTQSSRYLVKRTGEKVFLECVQDMDHENMFWYRQDPGLGLRLIYFSYDVKMKEKGDIPEGYSVSREKKERFSLILESASTNQTSMYLCASRTGTEAYEQYFGPGTRLTVT.

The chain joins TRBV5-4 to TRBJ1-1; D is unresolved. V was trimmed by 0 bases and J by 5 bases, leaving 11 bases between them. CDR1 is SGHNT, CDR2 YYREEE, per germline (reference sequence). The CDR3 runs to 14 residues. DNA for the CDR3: TGTGCCAGCAGCTTGGCTGGGGATGGAACTGAAGCTTTCTTT. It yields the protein CASSLAGDGTEAFF.

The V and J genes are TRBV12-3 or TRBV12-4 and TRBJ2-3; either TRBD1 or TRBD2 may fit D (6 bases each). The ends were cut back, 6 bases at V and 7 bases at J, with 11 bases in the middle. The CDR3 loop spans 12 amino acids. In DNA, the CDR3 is TGTGCCAGCAGACTAGGGGGGAATACGCAGTATTTT. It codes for CASRLGGNTQYF.

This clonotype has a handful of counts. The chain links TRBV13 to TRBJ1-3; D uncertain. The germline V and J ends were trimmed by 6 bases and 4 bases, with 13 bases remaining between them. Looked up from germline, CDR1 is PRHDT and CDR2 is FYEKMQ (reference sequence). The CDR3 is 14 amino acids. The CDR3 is CASRDGASGNTIYF. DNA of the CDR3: TGTGCCAGCAGGGACGGAGCGTCCGGAAACACCATATATTTT.

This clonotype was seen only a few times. CDR3 DNA: TGCAGTGCTAGAGGCCGGCTGGCTAATGAAAAACTGTTTTTT. Its protein product is CSARGRLANEKLFF. The rearrangement uses TRBV20-1 and TRBJ1-4; D is uncertain. Trimming took 1 base from V and 3 from J, leaving 9 bases between them. The CDR3 sequence is 14 residues long. The germline gives CDR1 DFQATT, CDR2 SNEGSKA (reference sequence).

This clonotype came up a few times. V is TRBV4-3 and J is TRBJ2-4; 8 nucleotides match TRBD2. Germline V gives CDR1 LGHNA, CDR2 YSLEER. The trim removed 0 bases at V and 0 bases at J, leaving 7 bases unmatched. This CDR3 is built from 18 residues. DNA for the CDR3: TGCGCCAGCAGCCAAGATACTAGCGGAGCACTAGCCAAAAACATTCAGTACTTC. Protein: CASSQDTSGALAKNIQYF.

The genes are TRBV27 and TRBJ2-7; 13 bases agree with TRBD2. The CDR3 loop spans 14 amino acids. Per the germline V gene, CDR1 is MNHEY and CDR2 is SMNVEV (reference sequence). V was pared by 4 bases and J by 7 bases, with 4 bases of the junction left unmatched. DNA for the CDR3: TGTGCCAGCAGTTCGGGACTAGCGGGGTCTGAGCAGTACTTC. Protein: CASSSGLAGSEQYF.

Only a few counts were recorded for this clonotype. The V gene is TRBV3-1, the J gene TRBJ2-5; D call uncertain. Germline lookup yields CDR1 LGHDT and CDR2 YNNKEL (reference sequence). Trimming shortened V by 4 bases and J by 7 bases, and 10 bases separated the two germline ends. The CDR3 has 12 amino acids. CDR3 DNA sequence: TGTGCCAGCAGCCCAGCCTCCGGGACCCAGTACTTC. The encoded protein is CASSPASGTQYF.

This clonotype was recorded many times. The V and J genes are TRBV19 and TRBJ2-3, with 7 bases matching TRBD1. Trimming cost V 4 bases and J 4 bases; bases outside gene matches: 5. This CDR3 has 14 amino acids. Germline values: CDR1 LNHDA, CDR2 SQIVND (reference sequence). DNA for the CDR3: TGTGCCAGTAGTACACGACAGGGCTCAGATACGCAGTATTTT. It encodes CASSTRQGSDTQYF.

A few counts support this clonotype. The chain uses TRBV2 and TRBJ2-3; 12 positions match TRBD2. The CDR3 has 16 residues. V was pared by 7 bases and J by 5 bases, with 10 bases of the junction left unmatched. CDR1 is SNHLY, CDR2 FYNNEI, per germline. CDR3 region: CASTVRLAGVEDTQYF. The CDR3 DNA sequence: TGTGCCAGCACCGTCCGACTAGCGGGAGTAGAAGATACGCAGTATTTT.

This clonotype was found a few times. In nucleotides, the CDR3 is TGTGCCAGCAGTTACTCGATTTCGGGGAGTGTGGGAGAGACCCAGTACTTC. This sequence encodes CASSYSISGSVGETQYF. This chain links TRBV6-5 with TRBJ2-5; possibly TRBD2 for D (5 bases). Trimming pared 0 bases from V and 4 bases from J, leaving 18 bases between. The length of the CDR3 is 17 residues. Germline lookup yields CDR1 MNHEY and CDR2 SVGAGI.

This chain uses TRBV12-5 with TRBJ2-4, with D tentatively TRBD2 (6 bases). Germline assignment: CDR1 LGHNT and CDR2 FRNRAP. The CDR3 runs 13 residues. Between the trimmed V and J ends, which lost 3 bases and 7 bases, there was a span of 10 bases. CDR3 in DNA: TGTGCTAGTGGTTTTTCTGCGGGGAACATTCAGTACTTC. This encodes CASGFSAGNIQYF.

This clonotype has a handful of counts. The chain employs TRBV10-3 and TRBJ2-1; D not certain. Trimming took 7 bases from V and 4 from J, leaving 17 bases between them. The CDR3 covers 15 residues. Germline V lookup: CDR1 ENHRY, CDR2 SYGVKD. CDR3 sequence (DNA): TGTGCCATCAAGGCTGACCGTGGGGTATACAATGAGCAGTTCTTC. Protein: CAIKADRGVYNEQFF.

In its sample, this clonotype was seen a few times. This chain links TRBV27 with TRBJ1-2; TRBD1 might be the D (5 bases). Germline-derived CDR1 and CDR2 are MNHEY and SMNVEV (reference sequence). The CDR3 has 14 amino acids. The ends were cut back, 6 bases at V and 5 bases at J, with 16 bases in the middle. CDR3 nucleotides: TGTGCCAGCAGCCCGGAGGGGTTCAGATATGGCTACACCTTC. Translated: CASSPEGFRYGYTF.

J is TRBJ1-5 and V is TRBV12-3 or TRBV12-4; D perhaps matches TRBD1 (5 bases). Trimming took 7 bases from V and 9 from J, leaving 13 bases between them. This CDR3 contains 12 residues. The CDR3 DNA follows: TGTGCCAGCATTCAGGGTTCGGGGCCCCAGCATTTT. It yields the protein CASIQGSGPQHF.

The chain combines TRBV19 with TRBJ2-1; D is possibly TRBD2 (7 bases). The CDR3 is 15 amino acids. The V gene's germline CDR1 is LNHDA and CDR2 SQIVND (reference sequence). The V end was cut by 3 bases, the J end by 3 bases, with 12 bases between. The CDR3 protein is CASSMARGGYNEQFF. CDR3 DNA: TGTGCCAGTAGTATGGCTAGGGGGGGCTACAATGAGCAGTTCTTC.

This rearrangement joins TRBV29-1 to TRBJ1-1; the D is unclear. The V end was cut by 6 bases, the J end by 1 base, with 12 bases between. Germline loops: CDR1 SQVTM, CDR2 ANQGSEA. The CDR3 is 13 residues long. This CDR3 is CSVEGVGNTEAFF. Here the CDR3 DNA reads TGCAGCGTCGAGGGAGTGGGGAACACTGAAGCTTTCTTT.